The rows below give T cell receptor beta chains drawn from one sample of a study of blood T cell repertoires in COVID-19. This table comes from immunoSEQ multiplex PCR, and its TCRdb copy is limited to in-frame clones, with some not included. The sample holds tens of thousands of clones, 74% seen once. The sample taken for sequencing was peripheral blood. The receptors here all came from a man in his sixties or seventies with COVID-19, enrolled during active disease. Each CDR3 is given without its conserved first and last residue.

j_gene,len,v_gene,CDR3aa
TRBJ2-7,15,TRBV15,ATSRDSSRPIPYEQY
TRBJ2-3,12,TRBV7-3,ASSLGTSADTQY
TRBJ1-2,12,TRBV7-9,ASSLERGQNGYT
TRBJ1-3,14,TRBV28,ASSLQGALVRNTIY
TRBJ2-3,14,TRBV4-3,ASSSVAGGTTDTQY
TRBJ2-2,12,TRBV6-5,ASSYAVNTGELF
TRBJ2-5,11,TRBV12-3/TRBV12-4,ASSLGLQETQY
TRBJ1-6,15,TRBV5-6,ASSLHRTSNYNSPLH
TRBJ2-7,16,TRBV27,ASSIRRLAGGYSYEQY
TRBJ2-1,12,TRBV5-1,ASSFSGSGDEQF
TRBJ1-5,12,TRBV6-5,ASSGTGGNQPQH
TRBJ1-1,14,TRBV27,ASSSIGFGSLGEAF
TRBJ2-7,13,TRBV6-2/TRBV6-3,ASSYGGSGRLVQY
TRBJ1-4,11,TRBV29-1,SVTGTENEKLF
TRBJ1-5,12,TRBV9,ASSVGGEDQPQH
TRBJ2-2,15,TRBV15,ATSRDRAGGGTGELF
TRBJ2-1,15,TRBV5-1,ASSLFYGLAGTNEQF
TRBJ2-7,14,TRBV28,ASSWPPGGEPYEQY
TRBJ2-2,12,TRBV29-1,SVFSGTNTGELF
TRBJ2-1,14,TRBV5-4,ASSLLFSGSYNEQF
TRBJ2-7,10,TRBV5-1,ASSLTSGEQY
TRBJ2-7,13,TRBV11-3,ASSLRQGDAYEQY
TRBJ1-2,14,TRBV27,ASSVLSGTGVYGYT
TRBJ2-1,15,TRBV27,ASSLIWAGGLVNEQF
TRBJ2-3,15,TRBV7-3,ASSLSPLAPSTDTQY
TRBJ2-1,14,TRBV5-1,ASSPGTRIAYNEQF
TRBJ2-1,13,TRBV28,ASSVRGGPYNEQF
TRBJ2-1,13,TRBV27,ASSRTWRGFDEQF
TRBJ2-5,16,TRBV6-1,ASSALGHTAGKGETQY
TRBJ1-1,13,TRBV7-8,ASSLEGVMNTEAF
TRBJ2-3,13,TRBV11-2,ASSLESFSTDTQY
TRBJ2-1,14,TRBV29-1,SVAGTSGSSYNEQF
TRBJ2-7,13,TRBV7-2,ASSFGLAVRREQY